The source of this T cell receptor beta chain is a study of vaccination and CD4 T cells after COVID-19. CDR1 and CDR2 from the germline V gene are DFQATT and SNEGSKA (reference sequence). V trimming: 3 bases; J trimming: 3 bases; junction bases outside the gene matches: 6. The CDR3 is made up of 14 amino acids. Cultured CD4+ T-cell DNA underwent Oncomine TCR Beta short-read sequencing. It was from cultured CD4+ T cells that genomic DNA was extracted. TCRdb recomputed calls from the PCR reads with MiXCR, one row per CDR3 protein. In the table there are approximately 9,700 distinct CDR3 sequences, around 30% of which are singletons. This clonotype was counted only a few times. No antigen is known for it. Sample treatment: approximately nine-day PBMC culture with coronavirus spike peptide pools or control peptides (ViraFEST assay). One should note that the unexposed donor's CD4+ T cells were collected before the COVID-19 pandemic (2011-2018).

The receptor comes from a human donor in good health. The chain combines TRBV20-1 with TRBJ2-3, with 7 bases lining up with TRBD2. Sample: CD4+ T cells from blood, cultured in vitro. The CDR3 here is CSARLTGGTDTQYF. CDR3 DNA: TGCAGTGCTAGGTTAACGGGAGGAACAGATACGCAGTATTTT.